This is a list of T cell receptor beta chains from one sample in a study of T-cell memory formation after mild COVID-19. MiXCR, run by TCRdb on the 5' RACE reads, gives a single entry per CDR3 protein. This table holds about 250,000 distinct CDR3 sequences, under 20% found once. Specimen: PBMCs or a T cell subset sorted from them (not recorded which). The receptors were sampled from a man between 18 and 29 years old who had mild COVID-19 (a few samples of this study predate the infection). Cell type and time point are not known. CDR3s include the opening cysteine and the closing phenylalanine or tryptophan. The D gene is left open where the match is weak. Where a row states a size, it is once, few, many or the class of an expanded clone; other rows omit it.

J,V,D,size,DNA,CDR3
TRBJ2-1,TRBV5-1,TRBD1,few,TGCGCCAGCAGCTTGGCGGGACAGGGGGCACTTGAGCAGTTCTTC,CASSLAGQGALEQFF
TRBJ2-3,TRBV4-1,.,few,TGCGCCAGCAGCCAAGATTTAGCCACAGATACGCAGTATTTT,CASSQDLATDTQYF
TRBJ2-3,TRBV5-5,TRBD2,few,TGTGCCAGCAGCCGTTTAGGGGTAGCGGGGTTAGATACGCAGTATTTT,CASSRLGVAGLDTQYF
TRBJ2-6,TRBV21-1,.,.,.,CASTDRVGAGANVLTF
TRBJ1-1,TRBV7-3,.,once,TGTGCCAGCAGCTCCAATATAGGGGCTGAAGCTTTCTTT,CASSSNIGAEAFF
TRBJ1-5,TRBV12-3/TRBV12-4,.,.,TGTGCCAGCAGTTTACCCGAGGGGCAGCCCCAGCATTTT,CASSLPEGQPQHF
TRBJ2-1,TRBV7-9,TRBD1,few,TGTGCCAGCAGTGACAGGGGGCCCTACAATGAGCAGTTCTTC,CASSDRGPYNEQFF
TRBJ2-7,TRBV5-1,.,.,TGCGCCAGCAGCGGGCCCAACAGCTGGGAGCAGTACTTC,CASSGPNSWEQYF
TRBJ1-2,TRBV4-2,TRBD1,.,TGTGCCAGCAGCCACCCGACAGGGCCCAACTATGGCTACACCTTC,CASSHPTGPNYGYTF
TRBJ2-1,TRBV5-5,.,many,TGTGCCAGCAGCTTTATCCTCACGGTATCGGGTCCAGCGTGGGTCAATGAGCAGTTCTTC,CASSFILTVSGPAWVNEQFF
TRBJ2-7,TRBV6-6,.,few,TGTGCCAGCAGTTATAGGGCTGCGAGTACGACTGGGTGGTCGCGGTACGAGCAGTACTTC,CASSYRAASTTGWSRYEQYF
TRBJ2-3,TRBV7-9,TRBD2,.,TGTGCCAGCAGCTTACCCACGGCGGGAGGCTTCGATACGCAGTATTTT,CASSLPTAGGFDTQYF
TRBJ2-7,TRBV12-5,.,.,TGTGCTAGTACCGACAGGTACGAGCAGTACTTC,CASTDRYEQYF
TRBJ2-1,TRBV7-6,.,.,TGTGCCGGAGGGGTCGCGGGGTCCGTGAATGAGCAGTTCTTC,CAGGVAGSVNEQFF
TRBJ2-3,TRBV29-1,.,few,TGCAGCGTCGAGGGACGGTTCACAGATACGCAGTATTTT,CSVEGRFTDTQYF
TRBJ1-1,TRBV3-1,.,few,TGTGCCAGCAGCCCAGTAGGACGGTTCTCTGAAGCTTTCTTT,CASSPVGRFSEAFF
TRBJ1-1,TRBV6-5,.,few,TGTGCCAGCAGTAACCAGAGGGGGACGGCTGAAGCTTTCTTT,CASSNQRGTAEAFF
TRBJ2-1,TRBV5-1,.,few,TGCGCCAGCAGCCCGTTGGGGCACCGGGGGATGTACAATGAGCAGTTCTTC,CASSPLGHRGMYNEQFF
TRBJ1-5,TRBV6-4,.,.,TGTGCCAGCCTCCTTAGCCAGCCCCAGCATTTT,CASLLSQPQHF
TRBJ2-7,TRBV5-1,.,.,TGCGCCAGCAGCCTACAGGGTAGGTACGAGCAGTACTTC,CASSLQGRYEQYF
TRBJ2-3,TRBV24-1,TRBD1,few,TGTGCCACCAGAGGACAGGGTACAGATACGCAGTATTTT,CATRGQGTDTQYF
TRBJ2-1,TRBV7-9,.,.,TGTGCCAGCAGCTTAGCGCTGGGGACGCACTACAATGAGCAGTTCTTC,CASSLALGTHYNEQFF
TRBJ1-2,TRBV7-2,.,.,TGTGCCAGCAGCCGACGGTCAGGGGATACAGGCTACACCTTC,CASSRRSGDTGYTF
TRBJ2-1,TRBV4-2,.,medium-sized,TGTGCCAGCAGCCAAGAGGGATCTACCTCCTACAATGAGCAGTTCTTC,CASSQEGSTSYNEQFF
TRBJ2-5,TRBV5-1,.,.,TGCGCCAGCAGCCAAGGGGCCTCGGAGGTAGAGACCCAGTACTTC,CASSQGASEVETQYF
TRBJ1-2,TRBV27,.,.,TGTGCCAGCAGTTTCACGGGAGTTGGCTATGGCTACACCTTC,CASSFTGVGYGYTF
TRBJ1-1,TRBV18,TRBD1,.,TGTGCCAGCTCACGCCGGGACAGGGGCGCTGAAGCTTTCTTT,CASSRRDRGAEAFF
TRBJ2-3,TRBV5-1,TRBD1,many,TGTGCCAGCAGCCGGGACAGGGGCACAGATACGCAGTATTTT,CASSRDRGTDTQYF
TRBJ2-3,TRBV7-8,.,many,TGTGCCAGCAGCTTAGAATATCGGGGGTGCGAGTATTTT,CASSLEYRGCEYF
TRBJ2-7,TRBV5-5,TRBD1,few,TGTGCCAGCAGCTATGAAGACAGGGATGGTTTGTACGAGCAGTACTTC,CASSYEDRDGLYEQYF
TRBJ1-1,TRBV7-9,.,few,TGTGCCAGCAGCTTAGAAGGCGGGGGGAACACTGAAGCTTTCTTT,CASSLEGGGNTEAFF
TRBJ2-1,TRBV7-9,TRBD1,many,TGTGCCAGCAGCTTATTAGCCGGGACAGGGTACCACAATGAGCAGTTCTTC,CASSLLAGTGYHNEQFF
TRBJ1-2,TRBV30,.,few,TGTGCCTGGAGTAAAGCCCCCCGGGCCCGCGCCTATGGCTACACCTTC,CAWSKAPRARAYGYTF